The rows below give T cell receptor beta chains drawn from one sample of a study of T cell repertoires in cytomegalovirus infection. MiXCR, applied by TCRdb to the reads, yields one record per CDR3 protein. The repertoire holds over 100,000 distinct CDR3 sequences, with 9.5% to 13% as singletons. The antigens for these receptors are not known. The sequenced sample consisted of PBMCs, sequenced either directly or after in vitro stimulation (not recorded which). These TCRs come from a human donor in good health (CMV status not recorded). Some clones in this sample may be carry-over from other donors' samples. Each CDR3 is given with its conserved first and last residue. A D gene is named only where the DNA matches it firmly. Clone size is not always given. Where it is, it says once, few, many or a class for expanded clones.

J,D,size,V,CDR3,DNA
TRBJ2-1,TRBD1,few,TRBV3-1,CASSQVFGGQAEQFF,TGTGCCAGCAGCCAAGTATTCGGGGGACAGGCGGAGCAGTTCTTC
TRBJ2-5,NA,few,TRBV4-1,CASSQGTRLQETQYF,TGCGCCAGCAGCCAAGGAACGAGATTACAAGAGACCCAGTACTTC
TRBJ1-4,NA,NA,TRBV5-6,CASSLGGFETNEKLFF,TGTGCCAGCAGCTTGGGGGGGTTCGAGACTAATGAAAAACTGTTTTTT
TRBJ1-2,NA,NA,TRBV6-5,CASRAARVGYTF,TGTGCCAGTAGGGCCGCCAGAGTCGGCTACACCTTC
TRBJ2-5,TRBD2,NA,TRBV7-2,CASSEGLAGGSRGTQYF,TGTGCCAGCAGCGAAGGACTAGCGGGAGGCTCCCGGGGGACCCAGTACTTC
TRBJ2-3,TRBD1,NA,TRBV19,CASSSGTASTDTQYF,TGTGCCAGTAGTTCCGGGACAGCTAGCACAGATACGCAGTATTTT
TRBJ1-3,NA,few,TRBV2,CASSDASASFGGNTIYF,TGTGCCAGCAGTGATGCGTCAGCATCCTTCGGTGGAAACACCATATATTTT
TRBJ2-3,NA,many,TRBV6-1,CASSYIDTQYF,TGTGCCAGCAGCTACATAGATACGCAGTATTTT
TRBJ1-2,NA,NA,TRBV25-1,CASSESFRYGYTF,TGTGCCAGCAGTGAATCCTTTAGATATGGCTACACCTTC
TRBJ2-2,NA,many,TRBV28,CASSPDRRKSLRKNTGELFF,TGTGCCAGCAGTCCCGACCGCAGGAAGAGCTTACGAAAGAACACCGGGGAGCTGTTTTTT
TRBJ2-1,NA,few,TRBV6-2/TRBV6-3,CASTETGTNEQFF,TGTGCCAGCACCGAGACCGGTACCAATGAGCAGTTCTTC
TRBJ1-1,NA,few,TRBV5-1,CASSLGTYNTEAFF,TGCGCCAGCAGCTTGGGGACGTACAACACTGAAGCTTTCTTT
TRBJ2-3,NA,many,TRBV24-1,CATSDSLAGTDTQYF,TGTGCCACCAGTGACTCCTTAGCGGGCACAGATACGCAGTATTTT
TRBJ2-6,NA,many,TRBV6-5,CASSYSGGGGANVLTF,TGTGCCAGCAGTTACTCCGGGGGCGGTGGGGCCAACGTCCTGACTTTC
TRBJ2-2,NA,many,TRBV7-2,CASSLNVGSATGELFF,TGTGCCAGCAGCTTAAATGTGGGGTCAGCCACCGGGGAGCTGTTTTTT
TRBJ1-6,NA,many,TRBV2,CASSEGTGNSPLHF,TGTGCCAGCAGTGAAGGGACGGGGAATTCACCCCTCCACTTT
TRBJ1-5,NA,many,TRBV12-3/TRBV12-4,CASRMSQQAQPQHF,TGTGCCAGCAGGATGAGTCAGCAAGCTCAGCCCCAGCATTTT
TRBJ2-5,TRBD1,many,TRBV7-2,CASSFAWDSQTQYF,TGTGCCAGCAGCTTCGCCTGGGACAGCCAGACCCAGTACTTC
TRBJ2-7,TRBD1,many,TRBV19,CASSEPGQGASYEQYF,TGTGCCAGTAGTGAACCGGGACAGGGGGCCTCCTACGAGCAGTACTTC
TRBJ1-1,NA,many,TRBV11-2,CASSLVRQGYPEAFF,TGTGCCAGCAGCTTAGTTCGGCAGGGGTATCCTGAAGCTTTCTTT
TRBJ1-1,NA,many,TRBV7-6,CASSLTVDTEAFF,TGTGCCAGCAGCTTAACTGTAGACACTGAAGCTTTCTTT
TRBJ2-2,TRBD2,NA,TRBV6-5,CASSAGATGELFF,TGTGCCAGCAGTGCGGGAGCCACCGGGGAGCTGTTTTTT
TRBJ1-1,TRBD1,few,TRBV13,CASSLRQGEAFF,TGTGCCAGCAGCCTCCGACAGGGTGAAGCTTTCTTT
TRBJ1-5,NA,few,TRBV7-9,CASSVGPSSNQPQHF,TGTGCCAGCAGCGTGGGACCGAGTAGCAATCAGCCCCAGCATTTT
TRBJ1-3,NA,few,TRBV5-6,CASSEDRGSTGNTIYF,TGTGCCAGCAGCGAGGACCGGGGGAGTACTGGAAACACCATATATTTT
TRBJ2-3,NA,few,TRBV7-2,CASSLPGRSSTDTQYF,TGTGCCAGCAGCTTGCCGGGACGCTCGAGCACAGATACGCAGTATTTT
TRBJ2-5,TRBD2,many,TRBV5-1,CASSLASGGVAETQYF,TGCGCCAGCAGCTTGGCTTCGGGGGGAGTGGCGGAGACCCAGTACTTC
TRBJ1-1,NA,many,TRBV7-2,CASSFLGLNTEAFF,TGTGCCAGCAGCTTCTTGGGTCTGAACACTGAAGCTTTCTTT
TRBJ2-7,TRBD2,many,TRBV7-3,CASSPSGGNHEQYF,TGTGCCAGCAGCCCCTCGGGAGGGAACCACGAGCAGTACTTC
TRBJ2-2,NA,NA,TRBV7-2,CASRSTGRELFF,TGTGCCAGCAGGTCGACGGGAAGGGAGCTGTTTTTT
TRBJ2-3,TRBD2,NA,TRBV20-1,CSAYGLAGSDTQYF,TGCAGTGCTTACGGACTAGCGGGATCGGATACGCAGTATTTT
TRBJ1-2,NA,NA,TRBV30,CAWSVGALGGYTF,TGTGCCTGGAGTGTCGGCGCTTTAGGTGGCTACACCTTC
TRBJ1-2,TRBD1,many,TRBV7-8,CASSFEMTGDGYTF,TGTGCCAGCAGCTTCGAGATGACAGGGGACGGCTACACCTTC
TRBJ1-5,TRBD1,NA,TRBV5-8,CASTWDSDQPQHF,TGTGCCAGCACCTGGGACAGTGATCAGCCCCAGCATTTT
TRBJ2-5,NA,NA,TRBV4-1,CASSQDMVQETQYF,TGCGCCAGCAGCCAAGATATGGTCCAAGAGACCCAGTACTTC
TRBJ2-2,NA,NA,TRBV4-3,CASSQASSAANTGELFF,TGCGCCAGCAGCCAAGCCTCTAGCGCCGCGAACACCGGGGAGCTGTTTTTT
TRBJ2-3,NA,few,TRBV11-2,CASSLSDGYTQYF,TGTGCCAGCAGCTTATCTGACGGTTATACGCAGTATTTT
TRBJ2-7,NA,NA,TRBV7-3,CASSQGPFTYEQYF,TGTGCCAGCAGCCAGGGGCCATTCACCTACGAGCAGTACTTC
TRBJ2-2,NA,many,TRBV7-2,CASSLFWGQNTGELFF,TGTGCCAGCAGCTTATTTTGGGGTCAAAACACCGGGGAGCTGTTTTTT
TRBJ2-1,TRBD2,many,TRBV7-6,CASSPGSGRAWWNEQFF,TGTGCCAGCAGCCCCGGTAGCGGGAGGGCCTGGTGGAATGAGCAGTTCTTC
TRBJ1-1,NA,few,TRBV19,CASSKGRASRRNTEAFF,TGTGCCAGTAGTAAGGGACGGGCATCAAGACGGAACACTGAAGCTTTCTTT
TRBJ1-6,TRBD1,many,TRBV6-5,CASSGQGTYNSPLHF,TGTGCCAGCAGTGGACAGGGGACCTATAATTCACCCCTCCACTTT
TRBJ2-1,NA,NA,TRBV11-1,CASSPPGLSLYEQFF,TGTGCCAGCAGCCCGCCGGGACTGTCCCTCTATGAGCAGTTCTTC
TRBJ2-5,NA,many,TRBV7-3,CASSLMEGRPQYF,TGTGCCAGCAGCTTAATGGAGGGGAGACCCCAGTACTTC
TRBJ2-1,TRBD1,few,TRBV5-1,CASSLERDRDNEQFF,TGCGCCAGCAGCTTGGAGAGAGACAGGGACAATGAGCAGTTCTTC
TRBJ1-5,NA,NA,TRBV20-1,CSARVGQSNQPQHF,TGCAGTGCTAGAGTCGGTCAGAGCAATCAGCCCCAGCATTTT
TRBJ2-7,NA,few,TRBV19,CASSIRDRTYEQYF,TGTGCCAGTAGTATCCGGGACCGCACCTACGAGCAGTACTTC
TRBJ2-1,TRBD2,many,TRBV27,CASSEAGGPYNEQFF,TGTGCCAGCAGTGAAGCGGGAGGCCCCTACAATGAGCAGTTCTTC
TRBJ2-1,NA,NA,TRBV5-4,CASSSRRAYNEQFF,TGTGCCAGCAGCTCGCGGAGGGCCTACAATGAGCAGTTCTTC
TRBJ2-1,NA,many,TRBV5-4,CASSEPPRLGAYNEQFF,TGTGCCAGCAGCGAACCCCCTAGACTAGGGGCTTACAATGAGCAGTTCTTC
TRBJ2-5,NA,many,TRBV7-8,CASSLGAGQETQYF,TGTGCCAGCAGCTTAGGGGCTGGACAAGAGACCCAGTACTTC
TRBJ1-5,NA,many,TRBV28,CASSLFQGTRNQPQHF,TGTGCCAGCAGTTTATTCCAGGGGACCCGCAATCAGCCCCAGCATTTT